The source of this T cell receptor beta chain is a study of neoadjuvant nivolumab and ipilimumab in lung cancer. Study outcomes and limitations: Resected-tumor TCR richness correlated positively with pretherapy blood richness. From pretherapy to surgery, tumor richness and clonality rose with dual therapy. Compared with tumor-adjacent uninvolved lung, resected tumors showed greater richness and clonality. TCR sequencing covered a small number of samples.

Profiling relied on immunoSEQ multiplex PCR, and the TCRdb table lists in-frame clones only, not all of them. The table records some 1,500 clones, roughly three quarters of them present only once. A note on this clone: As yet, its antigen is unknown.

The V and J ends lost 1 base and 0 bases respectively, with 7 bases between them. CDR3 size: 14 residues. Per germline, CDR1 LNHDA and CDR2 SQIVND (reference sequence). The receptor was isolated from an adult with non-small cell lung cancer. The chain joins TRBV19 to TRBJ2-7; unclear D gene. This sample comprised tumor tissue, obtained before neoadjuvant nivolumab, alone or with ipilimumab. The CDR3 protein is CASSIGTNSYEQYF. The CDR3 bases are TGTGCCAGTAGTATAGGGACCAACTCCTACGAGCAGTACTTC.